These 25 T cell receptor beta chains came from one sample sequenced in a study of lung T cells in sarcoidosis with Löfgren's syndrome (dated by TCRdb to 2017 to 2019). The instrument given in TCRdb is Illumina MiSeq. The public sequencing data were trimmed at Q25 with fastp and processed into clonotypes with MiXCR by TCRdb, which kept only in-frame beta chains. Each CDR3 protein appears once, grouped with its most common genes and DNA. Counted in this sample were tens of thousands of distinct CDR3 sequences; approximately 21% of them appeared once. The ten largest account for under 3% of the sample. The specimen was CD4+ T cells from PBMCs. Receptor source: a human donor with sarcoidosis (Löfgren's syndrome or another form), or a control subject (not recorded which).

Comment on this clonotype: Just one base apart from a much larger clone, this may be a read error. The CDR3 ends on some other residue instead of the conserved phenylalanine or tryptophan, so this is likely a read error. The rearrangement uses TRBV20-1 and TRBJ1-2, with a weak D call TRBD1 (5 bases). Trimming cost V 6 bases and J 3 bases, with 14 bases left between them. Germline V gives CDR1 DFQATT, CDR2 SNEGSKA (reference sequence). This CDR3 is 13 amino acids long. CDR3 residues: CSAPEGAHYGYTL. CDR3 nucleotide sequence: TGCAGTGCCCCCGAAGGGGCGCACTATGGCTACACCCTC.

This rearrangement joins TRBV7-2 to TRBJ1-3; D is unresolved. The CDR3 runs 14 residues. Per germline, CDR1 SGHTA and CDR2 FQGNSA. Trimming left V 5 bases short and J 6 bases short, with 14 bases between. Written as DNA, the CDR3 is TGTGCCAGCAGCCCTGGAAGTTCAGAAAACACCATATATTTT. Encoded protein: CASSPGSSENTIYF.

As for this clonotype: This may arise from a read error, as a much more abundant clone is one base away. The V call is TRBV7-9, the J call TRBJ2-5; no clear D. Germline V gene data show CDR1 as SEHNR and CDR2 as FQNEAQ (reference sequence). This CDR3 is 13 amino acids long. The CDR3 is CASGFQVGETQYF. CDR3 nucleotides: TGTGCCAGCGGCTTCCAGGTGGGGGAGACCCAGTACTTC.

At least ten counts were recorded for this clonotype. V gene TRBV20-1 combines with J gene TRBJ2-7, with 7 bases matching TRBD1. Germline CDR1 and CDR2: DFQATT and SNEGSKA (reference sequence). The V segment lost 0 bases and the J segment 7 bases; nucleotides outside the gene matches: 12. This CDR3 region has 15 residues. The CDR3 DNA reads as TGCAGTGCTAGAGATCAAACAGGGGATAGGAGGGAGCAGTACTTC. Translation gives CSARDQTGDRREQYF.

This clonotype was counted ten times or more. V and J are TRBV7-8 and TRBJ2-3; 8 positions match TRBD2. Germline CDR1 is SGHVS and CDR2 is FQNEAQ. With 8 bases clipped from V and 9 bases from J, the junction kept 7 bases outside the gene matches. This CDR3 has 12 amino acids. The CDR3 DNA reads as TGTGCCAGCCAGCGGGAGTTGAGCACGCAGTATTTT. Protein: CASQRELSTQYF.

This clonotype was observed many times. The chain links TRBV28 to TRBJ1-1; D uncertain. V lost 11 bases, J lost 5 bases, and 12 bases lay in between. Germline V CDR1 and CDR2: MDHEN, SYDVKM. This CDR3 region has 11 residues. The CDR3 nucleotides read TGTGCCGTCCGGGGTTGGACTGAAGCTTTCTTT. Its protein is CAVRGWTEAFF.

This clonotype was counted many times. The gene calls are TRBV15 and TRBJ2-1; the D is unclear. Per the germline V gene, CDR1 is LNHNV and CDR2 is YYDKDF (reference sequence). V was trimmed by 0 bases and J by 7 bases, leaving 1 base between them. The CDR3 contains 11 residues. CDR3 in amino acids: CATSRENEQFF. For the CDR3, the DNA is TGTGCCACCAGCAGAGAGAATGAGCAGTTCTTC.

This clonotype was detected a few times. This rearrangement joins TRBV12-3 or TRBV12-4 to TRBJ2-3; unclear D gene. The length of the CDR3 is 13 residues. The V gene lost 2 bases and the J gene lost 1 base, with 4 bases spanning the gap. The CDR3 reads CASSLTGTDTQYF. The CDR3 nucleotides are TGTGCCAGCAGTTTAACTGGCACAGATACGCAGTATTTT.

This clonotype has a count of ten or more. The chain joins TRBV4-1 to TRBJ1-2, with D unresolved. The CDR3 is 12 amino acids. The germline V and J ends were trimmed by 4 bases and 5 bases, with 8 bases remaining between them. Germline V gene lookup returns CDR1 MGHRA and CDR2 YSYEKL. The CDR3 sequence is CASSLRGYGYTF. The CDR3 nucleotides are TGCGCCAGCAGCCTACGGGGATATGGCTACACCTTC.

The gene calls are TRBV11-1 and TRBJ2-1, with TRBD1 identical over 7 bases. V shed 6 bases and J 13 bases; nucleotides not matched to a gene: 15. CDR1 is SGHAT, CDR2 FQDESV, per germline (reference sequence). This CDR3 is built from 14 residues. The CDR3 sequence: CASRKGSTGTVQFF. The CDR3 bases are TGTGCCAGCAGAAAAGGCTCGACCGGGACAGTACAGTTCTTC.

This clonotype was picked up many times. This chain uses TRBV14 with TRBJ1-2; weak D call: TRBD1 (6 bases). The CDR3 sequence is 12 residues long. CDR1 and CDR2 from the germline V gene are SGHDN and FVKESK. V gave up 10 bases and J gave up 7 bases, with 16 bases separating them. For the CDR3, the DNA is TGTGCCACCTCCACCCGAGGGGGTGGCTACACCTTC. Translation gives CATSTRGGGYTF.

This clonotype was observed at least ten times. The J gene is TRBJ2-3, the V gene TRBV28; 7 bases map to TRBD1. V shed 4 bases and J 7 bases; nucleotides not matched to a gene: 8. This CDR3 contains 14 residues. CDR1 is MDHEN, CDR2 SYDVKM, per germline. The CDR3 sequence: CASSSTGVLNTQYF. Here the CDR3 DNA reads TGTGCCAGCAGTTCTACAGGGGTACTGAATACGCAGTATTTT.

By frequency in the sample, this clonotype is medium-sized (0.01 to 0.1%). The CDR3 is CATSRDPNQPQHF. CDR3 sequence (DNA): TGTGCCACCAGCAGAGACCCTAATCAGCCCCAGCATTTT. The chain links TRBV15 to TRBJ1-5; D not resolved. CDR3 size: 13 residues. Germline CDR1 is LNHNV and CDR2 is YYDKDF (reference sequence). The V gene lost 0 bases and the J gene lost 4 bases, with 4 bases spanning the gap.

This clonotype was recorded many times. The rearrangement joins TRBV6-2 or TRBV6-3 to TRBJ2-1; D may match TRBD1 or TRBD2 (5 bases each). The V end lost 2 bases, the J end lost 5 bases, and 22 bases lay between the germline ends. The germline gives CDR1 MNHEY, CDR2 SVGEGT. This CDR3 spans 18 amino acids. For the CDR3, the DNA is TGTGCCAGCAGTTACCAACCAAAAGACCCGGGACCCCACAATGAGCAGTTCTTC. This gives the protein CASSYQPKDPGPHNEQFF.

This clonotype was recorded at least ten times. The rearrangement uses TRBV28 and TRBJ1-5; D ambiguous. Germline lookup yields CDR1 MDHEN and CDR2 SYDVKM. V was pared by 6 bases and J by 6 bases, with 15 bases between. This CDR3 has 14 residues. This chain's CDR3 is CASSSPGRRQPQHF. CDR3 DNA: TGTGCCAGCAGCTCCCCAGGACGGCGTCAGCCCCAGCATTTT.

This rearrangement joins TRBV30 to TRBJ2-3; 9 bases map to TRBD2. Germline-derived CDR1 and CDR2 are GTSNPN and SVGIG (reference sequence). Germline trimming cut 0 bases from V and 6 bases from J; bases unmatched to any gene: 7. This CDR3 contains 15 residues. The CDR3: CAWSVLAGGMDTQYF. CDR3 bases: TGTGCCTGGAGTGTGTTGGCGGGAGGGATGGATACGCAGTATTTT.

Relative to its sample, this clonotype is medium-sized. V gene TRBV27 combines with J gene TRBJ2-7, with D possibly being TRBD2 (5 bases). CDR3 length: 12 amino acids. Germline V gives CDR1 MNHEY, CDR2 SMNVEV (reference sequence). Between the trimmed V and J ends, which lost 4 bases and 8 bases, there was a span of 12 bases. In DNA form, the CDR3 reads TGTGCCAGCAGTTCCCTAAGAGGGAAGCAGTACGTC. This gives the protein CASSSLRGKQYV.

In this sample, this clonotype turned up many times. The chain has TRBV7-9 and TRBJ2-3, with D possibly being TRBD1 or TRBD2 (5 bases each). CDR3 size: 16 residues. V was clipped by 5 bases and J by 2 bases, with 17 bases between them. CDR1 and CDR2 from the germline V gene are SEHNR and FQNEAQ (reference sequence). CDR3 region: CASSQRGAGPTDTQYF. DNA of the CDR3: TGTGCCAGCAGCCAAAGAGGGGCAGGGCCCACAGATACGCAGTATTTT.

This clonotype was seen at least ten times. For the CDR3, the DNA is TGTGCCAGCAGCTCAGGCCTAGCGGGGGGCCAAGGGAGTACAGATACGCAGTATTTT. Protein: CASSSGLAGGQGSTDTQYF. The rearrangement links TRBV7-6 to TRBJ2-3; TRBD2 matches at 11 bases. Losses at the gene ends were 4 bases for V and 3 bases for J; bases not matched to a gene: 15. The CDR3 consists of 19 residues. CDR1 is SGHVS and CDR2 is FNYEAQ in the germline V gene.

This chain joins TRBV4-2 and TRBJ2-3; perhaps TRBD2 as D (6 bases). The germline V gene encodes CDR1 LGHNA and CDR2 YNFKEQ. CDR3 length equals 16 residues. Trimming took 4 bases from V and 4 from J, leaving 18 bases between them. The CDR3 DNA is TGTGCCAGCAGCCCGGGCCGCGGGAATGGAGCAGATACGCAGTATTTT. This encodes CASSPGRGNGADTQYF.

V is TRBV20-1 and J is TRBJ1-2; 11 bases agree with TRBD1. V lost 0 bases, J lost 4 bases, and 16 bases stayed unmatched. CDR1 is DFQATT, CDR2 SNEGSKA, per germline (reference sequence). The CDR3 is 19 amino acids. CDR3 region: CSARDWGLGTGGFGYGYTF. In nucleotides, the CDR3 is TGCAGTGCTAGAGATTGGGGTTTGGGGACAGGGGGTTTTGGCTATGGCTACACCTTC.

In this sample, this clonotype turned up a few times. This chain links TRBV12-3 or TRBV12-4 with TRBJ2-5; D not resolved. There are 13 residues in the CDR3. The V gene lost 7 bases and the J gene lost 5 bases, with 14 bases spanning the gap. The CDR3 region has the DNA TGTGCCAGCAATAATAGGGCCGTGGAGACCCAGTACTTC. This sequence encodes CASNNRAVETQYF.

In this sample, this clonotype turned up many times. This chain links TRBV7-6 with TRBJ2-6; the D call may be TRBD1 or TRBD2 (5 bases each). Trimming pared 2 bases from V and 4 bases from J, leaving 15 bases between. In germline, CDR1 is SGHVS, CDR2 FNYEAQ. The CDR3 runs 17 residues. CDR3 sequence (DNA): TGTGCCAGCAGCTTAAATGCCGGGACGTACGGGGCCAACGTCCTGACTTTC. This codes for CASSLNAGTYGANVLTF.

About this clonotype itself: This may stem from a read error, because a much larger clone lies one nucleotide away. The chain carries TRBV7-2 and TRBJ2-5, with a weak D call TRBD1 (7 bases). The CDR3 loop spans 13 amino acids. The germline gives CDR1 SGHTA, CDR2 FQGNSA. The ends were cut back, 5 bases at V and 9 bases at J, with 16 bases in the middle. The CDR3 bases are TGTGCCAGCAGCGGGGGACAGAGGGAGGCCCAGTACTTC. As protein: CASSGGQREAQYF. The full variable domain, in which reference TRBV7-2 and TRBJ2-5 provide the parts outside the CDR3, is GAGVSQSPSNKVTEKGKDVELRCDPISGHTALYWYRQSLGQGLEFLIYFQGNSAPDKSGLPSDRFSAERTGGSVSTLTIQRTQQEDSAVYLCASSGGQREAQYFGPGTRLLVL.

To note about this clonotype: A much more abundant neighbour one base away suggests this may be a read error. Since no conserved phenylalanine or tryptophan closes the CDR3, a read error is the likely cause. The chain recombines TRBV28 with TRBJ2-3, with 7 bases fitting TRBD2. This CDR3 spans 15 amino acids. V lost 6 bases and J lost 5; bases outside the gene matches: 11. In germline, CDR1 is MDHEN, CDR2 SYDVKM. This chain's CDR3 is CASSLGGNHKDTQYL. For the CDR3, the DNA is TGTGCCAGCAGCCTGGGGGGGAATCACAAAGATACGCAGTATCTT.